This entry lists 2 T cell receptor beta chains sequenced from one sample in a study of cytomegalovirus exposure and HLA in healthy donors. This PCR relied on a set of 60 Vbeta primers and 13 Jbeta primers. Produced via immunoSEQ multiplex PCR; TCRdb's table is partial and in-frame only. This table holds fewer than 250,000 clones, over 75% found once. The sample consisted of PBMCs. The receptors derive from a man younger than 35 in good health and CMV-seronegative.

The chain links TRBV9 to TRBJ2-2, with a weak D call TRBD2 (6 bases). There are 14 residues in the CDR3. V lost 4 bases, J lost 2 bases, and 9 bases lay in between. Germline V gene lookup returns CDR1 SGDLS and CDR2 YYNGEE. CDR3 coding DNA: TGTGCCAGCAGCCGGGGGTACAACACCGGGGAGCTGTTTTTT. Encoded protein: CASSRGYNTGELFF.

The CDR3 nucleotides are TGTGCCAGTAGTCAAACCCGGACGGGGGATGCAGGCAATCAGCCCCAGCATTTT. This encodes CASSQTRTGDAGNQPQHF. This sequence joins TRBV19 and TRBJ1-5; tentative D call: TRBD1 (5 bases). V shed 5 bases and J shed 2 bases, with 22 bases lying between them. The CDR3 consists of 18 residues. CDR1 is LNHDA, CDR2 SQIVND, per germline (reference sequence).